These T cell receptor beta chains were read from a single sample in a study of blood T cell repertoires in COVID-19. Sequencing used immunoSEQ multiplex PCR; TCRdb keeps in-frame clones, though not all of them. Altogether 200,000 to 250,000 clones are present, 70% to 90% being singletons, with the ten largest covering 9.5% to 14%. Sequencing was performed on PBMCs or T cells enriched from blood (not recorded which). These TCRs come from a man in his thirties or forties who had recovered from COVID-19. The CDR3 runs from the conserved cysteine through the conserved F or W. D genes are given only for firm matches. Clone size is stated in some rows and not others, as once, few, many or a class when expanded.

TRBJ1-6	-	TRBV7-9	-	CASSSTHGVGDSPLHF	TGTGCCAGCAGCTCCACCCACGGGGTCGGGGATTCACCCCTCCACTTT
TRBJ1-3	-	TRBV2	-	CASGGASGNTIYF	TGTGCCAGCGGAGGGGCATCTGGAAACACCATATATTTT
TRBJ1-2	-	TRBV4-3	-	CASSQDRGTELNYGYTF	TGCGCCAGCAGCCAAGATCGGGGGACGGAGCTTAACTATGGCTACACCTTC
TRBJ2-6	-	TRBV11-1	-	CASSLQGPGANVLTF	TGTGCCAGCAGCCTACAGGGCCCTGGGGCCAACGTCCTGACTTTC
TRBJ2-3	-	TRBV5-4	TRBD2	CASSLTSGSTDTQYF	TGTGCCAGCAGCTTGACTAGCGGGAGTACAGATACGCAGTATTTT
TRBJ2-7	-	TRBV4-2	-	CASSQRLGVYEQYF	TGTGCCAGCAGCCAAAGACTAGGGGTCTACGAGCAGTACTTC
TRBJ1-6	-	TRBV13	-	CASSLDRDFNSPLHF	TGTGCCAGCAGCTTAGACAGGGATTTTAATTCACCCCTCCACTTT
TRBJ1-4	-	TRBV12-3/TRBV12-4	-	CASSLGEKLFF	TGTGCCAGCAGCCTCGGGGAAAAACTGTTTTTT
TRBJ1-1	-	TRBV7-2	TRBD1	CASSTQGGTEAFF	TGTGCCAGCAGTACACAGGGGGGCACTGAAGCTTTCTTT
TRBJ1-4	-	TRBV6-1	-	CASNRYNEKLFF	TGTGCCAGCAACAGATATAATGAAAAACTGTTTTTT
TRBJ1-6	-	TRBV9	-	CASSVYLSSYNSPLHF	TGTGCCAGCAGCGTGTACCTGAGCTCCTATAATTCACCCCTCCACTTT
TRBJ2-5	-	TRBV14	TRBD1	CASSPRQGKETQYF	TGTGCCAGCAGCCCCCGACAGGGGAAAGAGACCCAGTACTTC
TRBJ1-2	-	TRBV12-3/TRBV12-4	TRBD1	CASSLDRGYGYTF	TGTGCCAGCAGTTTAGACAGGGGCTATGGCTACACCTTC
TRBJ2-1	-	TRBV18	-	CASSLLTLVSDSYNEQFF	TGTGCCAGCTCACTTCTAACACTAGTTTCCGACTCCTACAATGAGCAGTTCTTC
TRBJ2-7	-	TRBV4-2	-	CASSQNRVFNEQYF	TGTGCCAGCAGCCAAAACAGGGTCTTCAACGAGCAGTACTTC
TRBJ2-7	-	TRBV4-1	TRBD2	CASSQDRDSGTTYEQYF	TGCGCCAGCAGCCAAGATCGGGATAGCGGGACAACCTACGAGCAGTACTTC
TRBJ1-1	-	TRBV5-1	-	CASSLASAGVNTEAFF	TGCGCCAGCAGCTTGGCATCGGCAGGCGTGAACACTGAAGCTTTCTTT
TRBJ2-7	-	TRBV30	TRBD1	CALDGQGGYEQYF	TGTGCCTTAGATGGACAGGGGGGGTACGAGCAGTACTTC
TRBJ1-1	-	TRBV28	-	CASSFGSTEAFF	TGTGCCAGCAGTTTCGGGAGTACTGAAGCTTTCTTT
TRBJ1-6	-	TRBV2	TRBD1	CASAGQGNSPLHF	TGTGCCAGCGCGGGACAGGGAAATTCACCCCTCCACTTT
TRBJ2-3	-	TRBV5-1	-	CASSLAVSGGTDTQYF	TGCGCCAGCAGCTTGGCTGTTAGCGGAGGCACAGATACGCAGTATTTT
TRBJ1-2	-	TRBV9	TRBD1	CASSGFPRDRDGGVYGYTF	TGTGCCAGCAGCGGTTTTCCCCGGGACAGGGATGGAGGGGTATATGGCTACACCTTC
TRBJ2-5	once	TRBV7-9	TRBD2	CASAGTSGQETQYF	TGTGCCAGCGCCGGGACTAGCGGACAAGAGACCCAGTACTTC